This T cell receptor (beta chain) was captured by sequencing in a study of T cell repertoires in cytomegalovirus infection. The overall study: Public TCR beta signatures were indicative of both CMV infection and a matching HLA type. Points from the study as a whole: Across the ex vivo response, the dominant clonotypes were HLA-C-restricted CMV-specific TCR beta clonotypes. The cumulative frequency of public TCR beta families distinguished individuals who carried CMV together with the relevant HLA.

V was trimmed by 5 bases and J by 0 bases, leaving 10 bases between them. The germline CDR1 and CDR2 sequences are SGHTA and FQGNSA. The length of the CDR3 is 15 residues. Worth noting for this clonotype: Its antigen remains unknown. This may stem from a read error, because a much larger clone lies one nucleotide away.

Using its own MiXCR run on the reads, TCRdb lists one record per CDR3 protein. The data contain 550,000 to 700,000 distinct CDR3 sequences, roughly 43% of them singletons. This clonotype was obtained from a human donor in good health (CMV status not recorded). Some clones in this sample may be carry-over from other donors' samples. This rearrangement joins TRBV7-2 to TRBJ1-4; no definite D call. The starting material was cultured PBMCs, obtained from culture after CMV antigen stimulation. CDR3 sequence (DNA): TGTGCCAGCAGCCCCCGACTAACAACTAATGAAAAACTGTTTTTT. Protein sequence: CASSPRLTTNEKLFF.